This T cell receptor beta chain was observed in a study of shared clonotypes between healthy human individuals. Study-wide background: The composition of the donors was a couple of women and a few men aged 18 to 49. Used for every donor were three CD4 naive, three CD4 memory, two CD8 naive and one CD8 memory plate.

Per the original methods: For the immunoSEQ data, sequences were junction-only without quality scores, so filtering differed. TCRdb's copy holds only in-frame clones and misses some; the assay was immunoSEQ multiplex PCR. V and J calls and clone size are as listed in that table; D and trimming were resolved from the DNA. Of roughly 2 million clones listed, 85% to 95% are singletons. The CDR3 contains 15 residues. V lost 4 bases, J lost 3 bases, and 6 bases stayed unmatched. The germline V gene encodes CDR1 SGHNT and CDR2 YYREEE (reference sequence). This TCR came from a man aged 18 to 35 in good health. The sequenced sample was naive CD4+ T cells sorted from blood. Subset noted: CD45RA+ positively selected. This rearrangement joins TRBV5-4 to TRBJ2-2; 7 nucleotides line up with TRBD2. In DNA, the CDR3 is TGTGCCAGCAGCCCGTGGGGGGGATACACCGGGGAGCTGTTTTTT. Protein: CASSPWGGYTGELFF.